This is a list of T cell receptor beta chains from one sample in a study of shared clonotypes between healthy human individuals. Assay: immunoSEQ multiplex PCR; the TCRdb copy retains only in-frame clones and omits some. The sample gives some 1.5 million clones, 96% of which show up once; 1.2% is in the top ten. Sequenced sample: naive CD4+ T cells sorted from blood. Receptors originate from a man aged 30 to 39 in good health. The CDR3 runs from the conserved cysteine through the conserved F or W. Expanded clones are given a class, and other clones once, few, many or no size at all.

abundance | j_gene | v_gene | CDR3aa
NA | TRBJ2-2 | TRBV29-1 | CSVDKTNTGELFF
NA | TRBJ2-2 | TRBV9 | CASSRSNILNTGELFF
NA | TRBJ2-7 | TRBV18 | CASSPRGGAYEQYF
NA | TRBJ2-7 | TRBV2 | CASQAAAPYEQYF
NA | TRBJ2-7 | TRBV7-9 | CASSPRTSGRISYEQYF
NA | TRBJ2-1 | TRBV15 | CATSRESTEQFF
once | TRBJ2-1 | TRBV5-1 | CASSLSSGRAGVSDEQFF
NA | NA | TRBV5-1 | CASSLAQHDYEQYF
NA | TRBJ2-7 | TRBV7-8 | CASSLRLAGAPKSYEQYF
NA | TRBJ2-3 | TRBV9 | CASSVAGSARTDTQYF
NA | TRBJ2-3 | TRBV18 | CASSLKLSGTRTDTQYF
NA | TRBJ1-4 | TRBV28 | CASSSGGGARVSGKLFF
once | TRBJ2-1 | TRBV7-2 | CASSSTGGSYNEQFF
once | TRBJ2-2 | TRBV14 | CASSTRQGRTGELFF
NA | TRBJ2-7 | TRBV5-6 | CASSSAPLAGETHEQYF
NA | TRBJ2-2 | TRBV11-2 | CASSLRDVNTGELFF
NA | TRBJ2-6 | TRBV11-3 | CASSPPTGSTGANVLTF
NA | TRBJ1-1 | TRBV7-2 | CASSPRTAEVAFF
NA | TRBJ1-1 | TRBV29-1 | CSVEPREVNTEAFF
NA | TRBJ2-7 | TRBV5-1 | CASSLVAGQNEQYF
few | TRBJ2-2 | TRBV7-3 | CASSLGPGELFF
NA | TRBJ2-5 | TRBV14 | CASSQGPLGDRGQETQYF
NA | TRBJ2-1 | TRBV28 | CASSPRPLAGIRNEQFF
NA | TRBJ2-5 | TRBV7-9 | CASSQGTSGRALQETQYF
NA | TRBJ2-5 | TRBV28 | CASSYPGRQYQETQYF
once | TRBJ2-3 | TRBV28 | CASRDRPTDTQYF
NA | TRBJ1-4 | TRBV19 | CASSTVSGEKLFF
NA | TRBJ1-5 | TRBV18 | CASSLMRGESNQPQHF
NA | TRBJ2-3 | TRBV27 | CASSFSPGPTSTDTQYF
NA | TRBJ2-3 | TRBV18 | CASSPGHFSTDTQYF
NA | TRBJ2-1 | TRBV18 | CASSPLIHNEQFF
NA | TRBJ2-3 | TRBV7-2 | CASSLLTYTDTQYF
NA | TRBJ2-3 | TRBV23-1 | CASSQEPGSTDTQYF
NA | TRBJ2-3 | TRBV4-2 | CASSQDPGSTDTQYF
NA | TRBJ2-2 | TRBV7-8 | CASSLSPGWAGELFF
NA | TRBJ1-2 | TRBV11-2 | CASSFQQNYGYTF
NA | TRBJ2-3 | TRBV10-3 | CAISESAESITDTQYF
NA | TRBJ2-7 | TRBV2 | CASSRRTGRSSYEQYF
NA | TRBJ2-1 | TRBV28 | CASSLMGLAGAEQFF
once | TRBJ1-2 | TRBV19 | CASSISGQVLSDGYTF
NA | TRBJ2-7 | TRBV18 | CASSPPGRSYEQYF
NA | TRBJ2-7 | TRBV6-1 | CASRQGSYEQYF
NA | TRBJ2-2 | TRBV28 | CASSFTGTGELFF
NA | TRBJ2-1 | TRBV2 | CASSEGQRIYNEQFF
once | TRBJ1-5 | TRBV5-6 | CASSLRSGEQPQHF
NA | TRBJ2-3 | TRBV7-3 | CASSLTGGSSTDTQYF
NA | TRBJ2-2 | TRBV23-1 | CASTNSGELFF
NA | TRBJ2-5 | TRBV10-3 | CATGRQKETQYF